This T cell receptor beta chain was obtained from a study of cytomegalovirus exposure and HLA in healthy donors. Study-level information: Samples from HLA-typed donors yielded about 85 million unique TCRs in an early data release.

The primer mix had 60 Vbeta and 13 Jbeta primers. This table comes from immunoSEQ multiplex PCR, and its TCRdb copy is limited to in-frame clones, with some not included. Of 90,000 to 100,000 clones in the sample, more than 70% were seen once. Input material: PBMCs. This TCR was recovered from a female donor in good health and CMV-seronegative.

Here the CDR3 reads CASSLLAGGPQETQYF. CDR3 DNA sequence: TGTGCCAGCAGCTTACTGGCGGGAGGGCCCCAAGAGACCCAGTACTTC. V is TRBV5-5 and J is TRBJ2-5; TRBD2 agrees at 9 bases. Germline loops: CDR1 SGHKS, CDR2 YYEKEE (reference sequence). The CDR3 totals 16 residues. The junction had 6 bases not matched to a gene; V was cut back by 2 bases and J by 1 base.